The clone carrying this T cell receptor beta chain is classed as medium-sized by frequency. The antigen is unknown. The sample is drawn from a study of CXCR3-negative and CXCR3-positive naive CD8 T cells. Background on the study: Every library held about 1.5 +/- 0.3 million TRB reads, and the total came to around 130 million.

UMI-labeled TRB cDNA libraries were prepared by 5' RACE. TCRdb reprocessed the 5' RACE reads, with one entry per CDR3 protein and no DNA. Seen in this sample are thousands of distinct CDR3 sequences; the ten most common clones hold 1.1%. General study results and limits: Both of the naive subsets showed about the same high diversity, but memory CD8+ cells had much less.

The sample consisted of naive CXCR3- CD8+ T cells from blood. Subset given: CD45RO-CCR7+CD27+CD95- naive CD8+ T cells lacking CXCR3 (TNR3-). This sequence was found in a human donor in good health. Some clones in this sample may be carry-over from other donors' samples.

The CDR3 sequence: CASQRGIEAFF. The chain employs TRBV19 and TRBJ1-1; the TRBD1 assignment by TCRdb is unverifiable without DNA. Germline assignment: CDR1 LNHDA and CDR2 SQIVND (reference sequence). The CDR3 length is 11 residues. Full variable domain (remainder filled in from reference TRBV19 and TRBJ1-1): DGGITQSPKYLFRKEGQNVTLSCEQNLNHDAMYWYRQDPGQGLRLIYYSQIVNDFQKGDIAEGYSVSREKKESFPLTVTSAQKNPTAFYLCASQRGIEAFFGQGTRLTVV.